The rows below give T cell receptor beta chains drawn from one sample of a study of graft-versus-host responses after intestinal transplantation. Their antigens remain unidentified. Using immunoSEQ multiplex PCR, the repertoire was profiled, and TCRdb retains in-frame clones only, with some absent. The sample includes 50,000 to 80,000 clones, roughly 90% seen only once; the top ten take about 1.7%. Sequences were derived from unstimulated CD8+ T cells sorted from spleen or lymph node cells, sampled before transplant. These receptor sequences come from a human donor who was the organ donor for an intestinal transplant. CDR3s include the opening cysteine and the closing phenylalanine or tryptophan. D genes are given only for firm matches. Only part of the rows carry a size: once, few, many, or a class if the clone is expanded.

clone size	D gene	V gene	J gene	CDR3 DNA	CDR3 protein
.	TRBD1	TRBV4-3	TRBJ1-1	TGCGCCAGCAGCCAAGAGGGTATGACAGGGAGTGCTGAAGCTTTCTTT	CASSQEGMTGSAEAFF
.	.	TRBV10-3	TRBJ2-1	TGTGCCATCAGTGAGTCGACACTTCTTTCCTACAATGAGCAGTTCTTC	CAISESTLLSYNEQFF
.	.	TRBV5-1	TRBJ2-1	TGCGCCAGCAGCTTGGAGGAGGGGGCAGCCTACAATGAGCAGTTCTTC	CASSLEEGAAYNEQFF
.	.	TRBV6-5	TRBJ1-1	TGTGCCAGCAGGATGGACTACCAAAACACTGAAGCTTTCTTT	CASRMDYQNTEAFF
once	TRBD2	TRBV9	TRBJ2-1	TGTGCCAGCAGCGCGATGTCTAGCGGGAGGGGTGAGCAGTTCTTC	CASSAMSSGRGEQFF
.	.	TRBV18	TRBJ2-3	TGTGCCAGCTCACCTACAGGAGAACCTGGCACAGATACGCAGTATTTT	CASSPTGEPGTDTQYF
.	TRBD1	TRBV7-6	TRBJ1-1	TGTGCCAGCAGCTTAGGGGACAGGGGGATCCCTGAAGCTTTCTTT	CASSLGDRGIPEAFF
.	TRBD2	TRBV11-2	TRBJ2-1	TGTGCCAGCAGCTTCACAGCGGGAGAATACTACAATGAGCAGTTCTTC	CASSFTAGEYYNEQFF
once	.	TRBV19	TRBJ2-7	TGTGCCAGTAGTGCGGGTGACTGGAGCTCCTACGAGCAGTACTTC	CASSAGDWSSYEQYF
.	.	TRBV7-9	TRBJ1-1	TGTGCCAGCAGCTTACCCCGGGACACTGAAGCTTTCTTT	CASSLPRDTEAFF
.	TRBD1	TRBV9	TRBJ2-3	TGTGCCAGCAGCGTTGTAGGGGGCGCGGATACGCAGTATTTT	CASSVVGGADTQYF
.	TRBD2	TRBV5-4	TRBJ2-7	TGTGCCAGCAGCTTCTGGACTAGCCCCACTCACTACGAGCAGTACTTC	CASSFWTSPTHYEQYF
.	TRBD1	TRBV7-9	TRBJ2-4	TGTGCCAGCAGCCCCAGACAGGGAAGGTTTGACAAAAACATTCAGTACTTC	CASSPRQGRFDKNIQYF
.	.	TRBV4-1	TRBJ2-3	TGCGCCAGCAGCCAAGATAGGGGGTCATCCGGAGATACGCAGTATTTT	CASSQDRGSSGDTQYF
.	TRBD1	TRBV4-2	TRBJ1-5	TGTGCCAGCAGCCATGGGGGACAGGGGGCTCAGCCCCAGCATTTT	CASSHGGQGAQPQHF
once	.	TRBV15	TRBJ1-1	TGTGCCACCAGCAAGGCAGGCCCGCGTGAAGCTTTCTTT	CATSKAGPREAFF
.	TRBD2	TRBV28	TRBJ2-3	TGTGCCAGCAGTTATCCGACTAGCGGAAGGACAGATACGCAGTATTTT	CASSYPTSGRTDTQYF
.	.	TRBV19	TRBJ2-7	TGTGCCAGTAGTAACCGGGACAATATCCACGAGCAGTACTTC	CASSNRDNIHEQYF
.	.	TRBV7-8	TRBJ2-1	TGTGCCAGCAGCTTAATTCCGGGACTTTTCAATGAGCAGTTCTTC	CASSLIPGLFNEQFF
once	.	TRBV19	TRBJ2-7	TGTGCCAGTAGTATCTACCAGGGATTGCAGTACTTC	CASSIYQGLQYF
.	.	TRBV11-2	TRBJ2-3	TGTGCCAGCCTGCGGGCCGGAGGACGGACAGATACGCAGTATTTT	CASLRAGGRTDTQYF
.	TRBD1	TRBV2	TRBJ2-3	TGTGCCAGCAGCGGACAGGAGGATACCACAGATACGCAGTATTTT	CASSGQEDTTDTQYF
.	.	TRBV4-3	TRBJ2-3	TGCGCCAGCAGCCAAGAGGAGATTCGGGGTTCCCCAGATACGCAGTATTTT	CASSQEEIRGSPDTQYF
.	TRBD2	TRBV7-2	TRBJ2-5	TGTGCCAGCACCCGACTAGCGGGAGTCAGGGAGACCCAGTACTTC	CASTRLAGVRETQYF
.	.	TRBV4-2	TRBJ2-6	TGTGCCAGCAGCCAAGATGGGGCCTCTGGGGCCAACGTCCTGACTTTC	CASSQDGASGANVLTF
.	.	TRBV9	TRBJ2-1	TGTGCCAGCAGTGAGTGGGGGGAGTATCGTGGGGAGCAGTTCTTC	CASSEWGEYRGEQFF
.	.	TRBV5-6	TRBJ2-1	TGTGCCAGCAGCTTGGCACAGGGTAATGAGCAGTTCTTC	CASSLAQGNEQFF
.	.	TRBV28	TRBJ2-7	TGTGCCAGCAGTTTATGGACAGTTGGCACCTACGAGCAGTACTTC	CASSLWTVGTYEQYF
.	TRBD2	TRBV4-1	TRBJ2-1	TGCGCCAGCAGCCAAGAGGCGGGAGTACGGGGCAATGAGCAGTTCTTC	CASSQEAGVRGNEQFF
.	TRBD2	TRBV6-1	TRBJ2-1	TGTGCCAGCACCCTAGCGGGAGGGAATGAGCAGTTCTTC	CASTLAGGNEQFF
.	.	TRBV29-1	TRBJ1-2	TGCAGCGTTGTCGGGGGGAACTATGGCTACACCTTC	CSVVGGNYGYTF
.	.	TRBV7-3	TRBJ2-2	TGTGCCAGCAGCTTAAATCGGAACACCGGGGAGCTGTTTTTT	CASSLNRNTGELFF
.	TRBD2	TRBV15	TRBJ2-7	TGTGCCACCAGAGCCGGGACTAGCGCCTCCTACGAGCAGTACTTC	CATRAGTSASYEQYF
once	TRBD1	TRBV28	TRBJ2-4	TGTGCCAGCAGTCTTATAGGGGGCCGACAGTACTTC	CASSLIGGRQYF
.	.	TRBV9	TRBJ2-1	TGTGCCAGCAGCGCCGAGTCCTACAATGAGCAGTTCTTC	CASSAESYNEQFF
.	.	TRBV19	TRBJ1-1	TGTGCCAGTAGCTCTTACAGGGACGCTGAAGCTTTCTTT	CASSSYRDAEAFF
.	TRBD2	TRBV9	TRBJ2-5	TGTGCCAGCAGCGCGACTAGCGGGAGTCGTGAGACCCAGTACTTC	CASSATSGSRETQYF
.	.	TRBV2	TRBJ2-7	TGTGCCTCCGAGTTGCGAGCGGAAAGTAGAAGGTCGGGCTCCTACGAGCAGTACTTC	CASELRAESRRSGSYEQYF
once	TRBD1	TRBV4-2	TRBJ1-2	TGTGCCAGCAGCAGCGAATGGAGGGGGCCCGTCTATGGCTACACCTTC	CASSSEWRGPVYGYTF
.	TRBD1	TRBV4-1	TRBJ2-7	TGCGCCAGCAGCCACGGGGACAGGGCCCCCTACGAGCAGTACTTC	CASSHGDRAPYEQYF
.	.	TRBV13	TRBJ1-5	TGTGCCAGCAGCTCCCGACAGACTAGCAATCAGCCCCAGCATTTT	CASSSRQTSNQPQHF
.	.	TRBV27	TRBJ2-7	TGTGCCAGCAGTTTATCGCTACCGGGCCCCGGGGTGTCCTACGAGCAGTACTTC	CASSLSLPGPGVSYEQYF
.	.	TRBV7-6	TRBJ2-2	TGTGCCAGCAGCTTAGCGGAGGGCCGGGGGGAGCTGTTTTTT	CASSLAEGRGELFF
.	.	TRBV9	TRBJ2-7	TGTGCCAGCAGCGCTGGGAGCTCCTACGAGCAGTACTTC	CASSAGSSYEQYF
.	.	TRBV30	TRBJ1-3	TGTGCCTGGAGTGTAAGAGGGCCTGGAAACACCATATATTTT	CAWSVRGPGNTIYF
once	TRBD1	TRBV5-6	TRBJ1-1	TGTGCCAGCAGAAGTGGACAGGGCACTGAAGCTTTCTTT	CASRSGQGTEAFF
.	TRBD2	TRBV4-2	TRBJ2-3	TGTGCCAGCAGCCAGAATAGCGGGAGCGCGCAGTATTTT	CASSQNSGSAQYF
.	TRBD2	TRBV18	TRBJ2-1	TGTGCCAGCTCACCCATAGCGGGAGGGTACAATGAGCAGTTCTTC	CASSPIAGGYNEQFF
.	.	TRBV7-8	TRBJ2-3	TGTGCCAGCAGCTTAGGTCCGGGAACCACAGATACGCAGTATTTT	CASSLGPGTTDTQYF
once	.	TRBV21-1	TRBJ2-3	TGTGCCAGCCTGGGGACAGGCGGCGCACTGAGCACAGATACGCAGTATTTT	CASLGTGGALSTDTQYF
.	.	TRBV19	TRBJ2-7	TGTGCCAGTAGTATTGGAGGGAGCTCCTACGAGCAGTACTTC	CASSIGGSSYEQYF
.	TRBD2	TRBV18	TRBJ2-2	TGTGCCAGCTCACCAAGAGGGGCTAGCGGCCTCACCGGGGAGCTGTTTTTT	CASSPRGASGLTGELFF
.	TRBD2	TRBV6-4	TRBJ2-7	TGTGCCAGCCCGAGTAGCGGGAGGGCCGAGCAGTACTTC	CASPSSGRAEQYF